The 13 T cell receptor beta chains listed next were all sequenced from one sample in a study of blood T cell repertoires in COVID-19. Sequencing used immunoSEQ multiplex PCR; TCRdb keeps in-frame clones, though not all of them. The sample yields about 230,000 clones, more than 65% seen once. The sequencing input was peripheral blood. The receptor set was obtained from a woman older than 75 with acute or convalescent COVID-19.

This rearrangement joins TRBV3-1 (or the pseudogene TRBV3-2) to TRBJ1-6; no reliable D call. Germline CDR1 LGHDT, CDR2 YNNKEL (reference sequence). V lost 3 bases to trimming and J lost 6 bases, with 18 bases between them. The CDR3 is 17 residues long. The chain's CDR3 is CASSHFIWATINSPLHF. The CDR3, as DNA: TGTGCCAGCAGCCATTTTATATGGGCCACAATTAATTCACCCCTCCACTTT.

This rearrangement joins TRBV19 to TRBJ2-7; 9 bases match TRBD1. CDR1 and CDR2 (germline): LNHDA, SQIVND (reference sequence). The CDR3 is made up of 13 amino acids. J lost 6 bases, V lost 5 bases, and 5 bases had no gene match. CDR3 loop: CASSPGTGFEQYF. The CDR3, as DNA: TGTGCCAGTAGTCCAGGGACAGGGTTCGAGCAGTACTTC.

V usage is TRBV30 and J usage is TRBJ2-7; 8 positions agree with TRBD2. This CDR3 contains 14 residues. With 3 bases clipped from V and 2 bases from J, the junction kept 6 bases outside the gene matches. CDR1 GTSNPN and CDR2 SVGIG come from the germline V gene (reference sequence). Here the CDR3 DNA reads TGTGCCTGGAGGGTCTGCGGGGGGCCCTACGAGCAGTACTTC. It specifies CAWRVCGGPYEQYF.

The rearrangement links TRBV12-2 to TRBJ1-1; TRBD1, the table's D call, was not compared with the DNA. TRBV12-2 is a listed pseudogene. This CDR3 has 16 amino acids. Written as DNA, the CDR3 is TGTGCAAGTCGCTTAGTCAGACAGGGGGTGGGCACTGAAGCTTTCTTT. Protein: CASRLVRQGVGTEAFF.

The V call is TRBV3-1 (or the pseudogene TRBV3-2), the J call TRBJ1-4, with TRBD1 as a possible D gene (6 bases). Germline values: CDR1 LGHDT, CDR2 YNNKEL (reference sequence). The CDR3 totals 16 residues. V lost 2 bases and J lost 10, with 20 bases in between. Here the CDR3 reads CASSQTQRTVSRKLFF. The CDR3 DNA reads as TGTGCCAGCAGCCAAACCCAGCGGACAGTGAGTCGAAAACTGTTTTTT.

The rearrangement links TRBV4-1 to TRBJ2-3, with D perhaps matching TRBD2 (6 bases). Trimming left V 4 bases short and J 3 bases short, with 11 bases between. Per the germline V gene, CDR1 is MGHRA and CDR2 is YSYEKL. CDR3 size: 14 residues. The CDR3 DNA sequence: TGCGCCAGCAGCCGTACTAGCTTAACAGATACGCAGTATTTT. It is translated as CASSRTSLTDTQYF.

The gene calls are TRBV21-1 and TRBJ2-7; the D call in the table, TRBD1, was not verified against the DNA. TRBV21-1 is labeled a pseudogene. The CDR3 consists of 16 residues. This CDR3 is CASSKGEQAASYEQYF. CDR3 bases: TGTGCCAGCAGCAAAGGGGAACAGGCTGCCTCCTACGAGCAGTACTTC.

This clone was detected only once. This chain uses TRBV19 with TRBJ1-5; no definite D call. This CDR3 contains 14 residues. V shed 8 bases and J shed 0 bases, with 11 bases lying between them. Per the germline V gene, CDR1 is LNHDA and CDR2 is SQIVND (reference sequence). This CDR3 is CASGPTLSNQPQHF. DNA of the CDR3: TGTGCCAGTGGGCCCACGCTTAGCAATCAGCCCCAGCATTTT.

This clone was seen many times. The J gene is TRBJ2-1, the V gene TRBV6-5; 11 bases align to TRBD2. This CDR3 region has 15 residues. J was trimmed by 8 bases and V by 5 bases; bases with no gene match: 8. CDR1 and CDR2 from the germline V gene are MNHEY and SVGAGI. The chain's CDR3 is CASSIAGGLTHEQFF. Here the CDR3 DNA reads TGTGCCAGCAGTATAGCGGGAGGGCTGACCCATGAGCAGTTCTTC.

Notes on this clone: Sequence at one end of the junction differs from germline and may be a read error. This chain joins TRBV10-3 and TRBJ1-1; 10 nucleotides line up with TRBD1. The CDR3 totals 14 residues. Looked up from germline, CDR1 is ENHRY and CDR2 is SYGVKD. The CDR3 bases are TGTGCCATCAGTGCGGGACAGGGGAACTCTGAAGCTTTCTTT. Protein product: CAISAGQGNSEAFF.

The CDR3 nucleotides are TGTGCCAGCAGTCGAGGGGGTACCAATCAGCCCCAGCATTTT. It yields the protein CASSRGGTNQPQHF. The chain couples TRBV6-5 to TRBJ1-5; D possibly corresponds to TRBD1 (6 bases). CDR1 is MNHEY, CDR2 SVGAGI, per germline. Trimming shortened V by 5 bases and J by 3 bases, and 11 bases separated the two germline ends. The CDR3 contains 14 residues.

CDR3 nucleotide sequence: TGTGCCAGCAGTGAACTCCCCGGGACAGGGACTTCACCCCTCCACTTT. Translation gives CASSELPGTGTSPLHF. The chain has TRBV6-1 and TRBJ1-6; the match to TRBD1 covers 9 bases. This CDR3 is built from 16 residues. V shed 2 bases, J shed 9 bases, and the junction held 8 bases outside the gene matches. In germline, CDR1 is MNHNS, CDR2 SASEGT.

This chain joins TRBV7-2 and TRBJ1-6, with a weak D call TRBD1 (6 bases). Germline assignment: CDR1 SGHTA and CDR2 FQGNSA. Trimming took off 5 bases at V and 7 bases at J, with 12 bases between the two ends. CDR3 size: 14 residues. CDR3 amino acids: CASSLWTENSPLHF. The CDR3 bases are TGTGCCAGCAGCCTATGGACAGAGAATTCACCCCTCCACTTT.